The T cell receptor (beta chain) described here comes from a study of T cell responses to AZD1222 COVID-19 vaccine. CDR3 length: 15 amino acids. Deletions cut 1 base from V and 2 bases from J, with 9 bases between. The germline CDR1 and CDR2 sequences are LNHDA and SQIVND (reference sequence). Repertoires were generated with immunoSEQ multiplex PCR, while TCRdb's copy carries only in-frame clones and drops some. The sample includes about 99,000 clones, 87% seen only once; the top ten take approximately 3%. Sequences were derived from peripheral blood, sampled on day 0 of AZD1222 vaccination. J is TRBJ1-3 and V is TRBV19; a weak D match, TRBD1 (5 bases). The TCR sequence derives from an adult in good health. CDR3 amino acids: CASSIGGATGNTIYF. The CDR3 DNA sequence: TGTGCCAGTAGTATAGGAGGGGCAACTGGAAACACCATATATTTT.